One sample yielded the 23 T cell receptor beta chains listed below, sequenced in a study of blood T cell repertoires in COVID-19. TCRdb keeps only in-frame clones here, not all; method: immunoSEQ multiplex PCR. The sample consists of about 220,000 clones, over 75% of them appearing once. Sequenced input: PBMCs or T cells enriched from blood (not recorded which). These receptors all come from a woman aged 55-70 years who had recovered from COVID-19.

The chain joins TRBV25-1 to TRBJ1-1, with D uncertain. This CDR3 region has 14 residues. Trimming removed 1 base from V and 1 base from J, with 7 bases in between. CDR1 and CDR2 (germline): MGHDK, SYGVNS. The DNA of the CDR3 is TGTGCCAGCAGTGAATTATATTGGAACACTGAAGCTTTCTTT. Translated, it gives CASSELYWNTEAFF. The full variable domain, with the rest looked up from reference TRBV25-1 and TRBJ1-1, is EADIYQTPRYLVIGTGKKITLECSQTMGHDKMYWYQQDPGMELHLIHYSYGVNSTEKGDLSSESTVSRIRTEHFPLTLESARPSHTSQYLCASSELYWNTEAFFGQGTRLTVV.

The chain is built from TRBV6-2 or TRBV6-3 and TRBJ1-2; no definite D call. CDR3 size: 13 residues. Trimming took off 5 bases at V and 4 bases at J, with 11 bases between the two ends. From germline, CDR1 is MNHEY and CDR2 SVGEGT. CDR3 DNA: TGTGCCAGCAGTACACAGCCTTCCTATGGCTACACCTTC. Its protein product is CASSTQPSYGYTF.

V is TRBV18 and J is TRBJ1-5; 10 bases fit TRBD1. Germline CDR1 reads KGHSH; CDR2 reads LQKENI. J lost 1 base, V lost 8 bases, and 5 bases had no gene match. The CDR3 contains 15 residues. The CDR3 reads CASAGQGPSNQPQHF. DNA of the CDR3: TGTGCCAGCGCGGGACAGGGGCCCAGCAATCAGCCCCAGCATTTT.

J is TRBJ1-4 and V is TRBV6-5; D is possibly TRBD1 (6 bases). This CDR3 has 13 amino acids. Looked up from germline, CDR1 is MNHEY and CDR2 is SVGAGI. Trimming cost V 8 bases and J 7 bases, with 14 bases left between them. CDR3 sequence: CASDTGLSEKLFF. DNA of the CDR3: TGTGCCAGCGATACAGGGCTCAGTGAAAAACTGTTTTTT.

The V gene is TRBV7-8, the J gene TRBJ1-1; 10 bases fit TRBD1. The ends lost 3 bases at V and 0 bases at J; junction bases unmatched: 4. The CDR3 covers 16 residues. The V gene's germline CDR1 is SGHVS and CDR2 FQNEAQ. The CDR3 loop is CASSFGQGGLNTEAFF. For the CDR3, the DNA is TGTGCCAGCAGCTTCGGACAGGGGGGTTTGAACACTGAAGCTTTCTTT.

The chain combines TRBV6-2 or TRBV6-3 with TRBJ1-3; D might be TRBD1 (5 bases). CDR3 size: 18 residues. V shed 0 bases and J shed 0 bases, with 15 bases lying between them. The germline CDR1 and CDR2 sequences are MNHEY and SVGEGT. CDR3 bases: TGTGCCAGCAGTTACTCGAGATTGCGGGGGTCCTCTGGAAACACCATATATTTT. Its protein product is CASSYSRLRGSSGNTIYF.

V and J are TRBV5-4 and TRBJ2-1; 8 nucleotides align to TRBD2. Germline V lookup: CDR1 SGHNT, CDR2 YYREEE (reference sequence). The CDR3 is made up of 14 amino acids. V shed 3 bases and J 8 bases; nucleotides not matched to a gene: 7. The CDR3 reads CASSSARGEDEQFF. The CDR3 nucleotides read TGTGCCAGCAGCTCAGCGCGGGGGGAGGATGAGCAGTTCTTC.

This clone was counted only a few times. The CDR3 nucleotides read TGTGCCAGCAGTCTCGACAGGTACAATGAGCAGTTCTTC. Its translation: CASSLDRYNEQFF. J is TRBJ2-1 and V is TRBV6-5, with D maybe TRBD1 (6 bases). Germline CDR1 MNHEY, CDR2 SVGAGI. V shed 5 bases and J shed 4 bases, with 9 bases lying between them. The CDR3 spans 13 residues.

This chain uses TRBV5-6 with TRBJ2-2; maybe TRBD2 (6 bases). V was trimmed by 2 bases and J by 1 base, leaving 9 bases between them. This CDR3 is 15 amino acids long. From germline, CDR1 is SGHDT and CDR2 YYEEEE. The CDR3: CASSFSGGNTGELFF. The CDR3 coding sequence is TGTGCCAGCAGCTTTAGCGGAGGGAACACCGGGGAGCTGTTTTTT.

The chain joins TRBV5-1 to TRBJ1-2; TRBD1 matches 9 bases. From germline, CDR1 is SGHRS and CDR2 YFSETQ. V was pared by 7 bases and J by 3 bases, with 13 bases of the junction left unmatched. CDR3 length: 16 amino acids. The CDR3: CASGQGGTGIDYGYTF. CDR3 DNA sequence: TGCGCCAGCGGCCAGGGAGGGACAGGGATCGACTATGGCTACACCTTC. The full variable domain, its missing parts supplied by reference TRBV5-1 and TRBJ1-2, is KAGVTQTPRYLIKTRGQQVTLSCSPISGHRSVSWYQQTPGQGLQFLFEYFSETQRNKGNFPGRFSGRQFSNSRSEMNVSTLELGDSALYLCASGQGGTGIDYGYTFGSGTRLTVV.

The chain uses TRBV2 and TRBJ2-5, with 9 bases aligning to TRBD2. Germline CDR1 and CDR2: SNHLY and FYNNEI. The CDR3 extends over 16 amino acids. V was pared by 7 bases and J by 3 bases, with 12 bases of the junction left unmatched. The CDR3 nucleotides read TGTGCCAGCAAAGGGATCGGCGGGGGGGCGGAAGAGACCCAGTACTTC. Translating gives CASKGIGGGAEETQYF.

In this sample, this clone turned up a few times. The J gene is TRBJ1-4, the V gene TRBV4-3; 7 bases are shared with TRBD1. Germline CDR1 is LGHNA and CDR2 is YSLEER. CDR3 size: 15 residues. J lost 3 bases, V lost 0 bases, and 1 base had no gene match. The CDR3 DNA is TGCGCCAGCAGCCAAGAACAGGGGCCTAATGAAAAACTGTTTTTT. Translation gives CASSQEQGPNEKLFF.

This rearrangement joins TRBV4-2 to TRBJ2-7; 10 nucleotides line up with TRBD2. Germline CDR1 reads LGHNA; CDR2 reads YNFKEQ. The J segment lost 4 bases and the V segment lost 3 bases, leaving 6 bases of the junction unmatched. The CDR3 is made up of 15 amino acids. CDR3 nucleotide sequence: TGTGCCAGCAGCCAGGGAAGCGGGGGGGGTTACGAGCAGTACTTC. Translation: CASSQGSGGGYEQYF.

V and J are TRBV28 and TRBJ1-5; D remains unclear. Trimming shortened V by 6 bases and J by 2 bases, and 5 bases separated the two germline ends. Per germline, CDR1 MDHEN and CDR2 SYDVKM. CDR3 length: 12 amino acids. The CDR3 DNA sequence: TGTGCCAGCAGGAGCGGCAATCAGCCCCAGCATTTT. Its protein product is CASRSGNQPQHF.

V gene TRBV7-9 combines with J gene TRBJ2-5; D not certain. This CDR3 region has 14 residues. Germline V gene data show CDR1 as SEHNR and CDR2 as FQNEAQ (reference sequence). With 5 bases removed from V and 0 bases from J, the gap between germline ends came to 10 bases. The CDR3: CASSPRLDQETQYF. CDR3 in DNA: TGTGCCAGCAGCCCCCGTTTAGACCAAGAGACCCAGTACTTC.

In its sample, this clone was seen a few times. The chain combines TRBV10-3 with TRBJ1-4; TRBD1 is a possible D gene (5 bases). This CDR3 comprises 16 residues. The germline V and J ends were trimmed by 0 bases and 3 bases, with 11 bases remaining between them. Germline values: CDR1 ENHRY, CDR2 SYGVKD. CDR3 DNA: TGTGCCATCAGTGAGTCGGGTGGAGGGGCTAATGAAAAACTGTTTTTT. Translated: CAISESGGGANEKLFF.

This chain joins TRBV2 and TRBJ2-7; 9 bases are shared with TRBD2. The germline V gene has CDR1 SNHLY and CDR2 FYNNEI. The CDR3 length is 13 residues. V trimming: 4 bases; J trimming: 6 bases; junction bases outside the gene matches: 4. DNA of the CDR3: TGTGCCAGCAGTGGACTAGCGGTAACCGAGCAGTACTTC. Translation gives CASSGLAVTEQYF.

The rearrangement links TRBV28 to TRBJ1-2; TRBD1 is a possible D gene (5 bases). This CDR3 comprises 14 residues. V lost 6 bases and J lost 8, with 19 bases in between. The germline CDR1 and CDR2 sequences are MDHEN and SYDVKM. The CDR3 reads CASSPHSGDRGYTF. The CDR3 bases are TGTGCCAGCAGCCCCCACTCGGGGGATCGGGGCTACACCTTC.

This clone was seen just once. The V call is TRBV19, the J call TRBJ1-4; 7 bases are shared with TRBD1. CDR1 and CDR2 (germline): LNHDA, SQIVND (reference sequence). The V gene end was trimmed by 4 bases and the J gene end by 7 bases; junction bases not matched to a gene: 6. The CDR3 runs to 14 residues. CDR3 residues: CASSTRDSREKLFF. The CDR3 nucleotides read TGTGCCAGTAGTACCAGGGACAGTCGTGAAAAACTGTTTTTT.

This CDR3 reads CASSQFLGVPGNTIYF. The CDR3 nucleotides read TGTGCCAGCAGCCAATTTCTGGGAGTCCCTGGAAACACCATATATTTT. The chain combines TRBV16 with TRBJ1-3, with D unresolved. Trimming stripped 1 base from V and 2 bases from J, with 12 bases between. The length of the CDR3 is 16 residues. Germline V gives CDR1 KGHSY, CDR2 FQNENV.

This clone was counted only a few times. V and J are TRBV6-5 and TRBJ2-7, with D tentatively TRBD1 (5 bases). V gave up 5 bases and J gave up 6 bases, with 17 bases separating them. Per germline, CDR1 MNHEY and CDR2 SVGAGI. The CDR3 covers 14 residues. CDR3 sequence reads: CASSNPQALGEQYF. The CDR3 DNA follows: TGTGCCAGCAGTAACCCACAGGCGCTCGGCGAGCAGTACTTC.

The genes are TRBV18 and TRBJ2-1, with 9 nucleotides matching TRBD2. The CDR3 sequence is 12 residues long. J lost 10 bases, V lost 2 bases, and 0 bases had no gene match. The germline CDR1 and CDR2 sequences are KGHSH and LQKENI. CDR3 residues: CASSPAGGEQFF. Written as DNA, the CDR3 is TGTGCCAGCTCACCAGCGGGGGGGGAGCAGTTCTTC.

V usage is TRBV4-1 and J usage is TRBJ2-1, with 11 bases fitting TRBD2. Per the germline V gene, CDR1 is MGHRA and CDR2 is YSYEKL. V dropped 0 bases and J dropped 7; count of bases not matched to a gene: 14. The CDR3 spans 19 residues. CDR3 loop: CASSQDALAGVRASNEQFF. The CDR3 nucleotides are TGCGCCAGCAGCCAAGACGCACTAGCGGGAGTACGGGCCTCTAATGAGCAGTTCTTC.